Listed here is a single T cell receptor (beta chain). What it binds is unknown. Distinct nucleotide sequences in the sample also encode this CDR3. TCRdb keeps only in-frame clones here, not all; method: immunoSEQ multiplex PCR. The sample gives fewer than 90,000 clones, 84% of which show up once; over 10% is in the top ten. These data belong to a study of cytomegalovirus exposure and HLA in healthy donors. About the research overall: The 120 or so validation repertoires were produced on the same platform as the 550 to 750 repertoires of the first cohort. This was reported in a later analysis. Notes on the study in general: A few chains tied to CMV proved CMV antigen-specific in vitro.

Germline assignment: CDR1 MNHNS and CDR2 SASEGT. The V end lost 2 bases, the J end lost 3 bases, and 11 bases lay between the germline ends. The CDR3 has 14 residues. Specimen: PBMCs. This receptor was taken from a young woman in good health and CMV-seropositive. V usage is TRBV6-1 and J usage is TRBJ2-7, with TRBD2 as a possible D gene (7 bases). The CDR3 here is CASSEWGGRYEQYF. CDR3 sequence (DNA): TGTGCCAGCAGTGAATGGGGGGGGCGCTACGAGCAGTACTTC.